One sample yielded the 27 T cell receptor beta chains listed below, sequenced in a study of identical twins. From the 5' RACE reads, TCRdb called clonotypes with MiXCR, one entry per CDR3 protein. This table holds roughly 1.6 million distinct CDR3 sequences, around 29% found once. The sample consisted of cord blood. All receptors come from a newborn girl in good health.

The table lists this clonotype with many counts. The junction departs from germline at one end; a sequencing error may be responsible. This chain joins TRBV5-1 and TRBJ2-5; 7 bases agree with TRBD2. From germline, CDR1 is SGHRS and CDR2 YFSETQ. The CDR3 runs to 14 residues. The DNA for the CDR3 is TGTGCCAGCAGCTTAGCGGGTTCCCAAGAGACCCAGTACTTC. This codes for CASSLAGSQETQYF.

This clonotype was seen more than once but under ten times. This chain links TRBV4-2 with TRBJ2-7; 10 bases match TRBD2. With V trimmed by 2 bases and J by 0 bases, 7 bases remained unmatched. The CDR3 runs 17 residues. Germline CDR1 is LGHNA and CDR2 is YNFKEQ. The CDR3 DNA reads as TGTGCCAGCAGCCAACCAACTAGCGGGATCAGCTCCTACGAGCAGTACTTC. Amino acid sequence: CASSQPTSGISSYEQYF.

The V and J genes are TRBV3-1 and TRBJ2-1, with 11 positions matching TRBD2. V trimming: 4 bases; J trimming: 5 bases; junction bases outside the gene matches: 10. This CDR3 has 17 residues. CDR1 and CDR2 from the germline V gene are LGHDT and YNNKEL (reference sequence). The CDR3 region is CASSRGASGGNNNEQFF. For the CDR3, the DNA is TGTGCCAGCAGCCGCGGGGCTAGCGGGGGGAACAACAATGAGCAGTTCTTC.

This clonotype was counted between two and nine times. The chain employs TRBV30 and TRBJ1-1; D unresolved. CDR1 and CDR2 from the germline V gene are GTSNPN and SVGIG (reference sequence). The CDR3 has 12 amino acids. V lost 3 bases, J lost 1 base, and 6 bases lay in between. The CDR3 sequence is CAWRWTNTEAFF. CDR3 nucleotide sequence: TGTGCCTGGAGGTGGACGAACACTGAAGCTTTCTTT.

The chain couples TRBV27 to TRBJ2-1, with 10 positions matching TRBD1. Germline CDR1 reads MNHEY; CDR2 reads SMNVEV (reference sequence). This CDR3 is 15 amino acids long. V lost 6 bases, J lost 4 bases, and 6 bases stayed unmatched. CDR3 protein: CASRPDRGAYNEQFF. DNA of the CDR3: TGTGCCAGCAGACCGGACAGGGGGGCGTACAATGAGCAGTTCTTC.

The chain carries TRBV10-3 and TRBJ2-5; TRBD2 is a possible D gene (6 bases). Germline values: CDR1 ENHRY, CDR2 SYGVKD. With 2 bases removed from V and 11 bases from J, the gap between germline ends came to 24 bases. The length of the CDR3 is 16 residues. CDR3 in DNA: TGTGCCATCAGTGAGAGCGGGTTAGCAACATACAATGAGCAGTACTTC. This sequence encodes CAISESGLATYNEQYF.

This clonotype was counted between two and nine times. The J gene is TRBJ2-7, the V gene TRBV27, with TRBD1 matching 7 bases. J lost 2 bases, V lost 5 bases, and 3 bases had no gene match. This CDR3 region has 13 residues. Germline V gene sequence: CDR1 MNHEY, CDR2 SMNVEV (reference sequence). CDR3 in DNA: TGTGCCAGCAGTAAGGGGGCTACCTACGAGCAGTACTTC. This translates into CASSKGATYEQYF.

Many counts were recorded for this clonotype. This chain joins TRBV2 and TRBJ2-3, with TRBD2 as a possible D gene (6 bases). Looked up from germline, CDR1 is SNHLY and CDR2 is FYNNEI. The V end lost 7 bases, the J end lost 2 bases, and 13 bases lay between the germline ends. This CDR3 region has 14 residues. DNA of the CDR3: TGTGCCAGCATGGCCACTAGCTACACAGATACGCAGTATTTT. This encodes CASMATSYTDTQYF.

This rearrangement joins TRBV20-1 to TRBJ1-5, with D uncertain. Trimming took 3 bases from V and 5 from J, leaving 11 bases between them. The V gene's germline CDR1 is DFQATT and CDR2 SNEGSKA (reference sequence). The CDR3 spans 13 residues. Here the CDR3 reads CSASLEIDQPQHF. CDR3 DNA: TGCAGTGCTAGCCTGGAAATCGATCAGCCCCAGCATTTT.

This clonotype was seen only a few times. The chain uses TRBV28 and TRBJ2-7; the D call may be TRBD1 or TRBD2 (5 bases each). The CDR3 is made up of 13 amino acids. Germline CDR1 and CDR2: MDHEN and SYDVKM. V was pared by 1 base and J by 5 bases, with 9 bases between. The CDR3 sequence is CASSLLGTDEQYF. As DNA, the CDR3 is TGTGCCAGCAGTTTATTGGGGACGGACGAGCAGTACTTC.

Note on this clonotype: At one boundary the junction diverges from the germline segment, which might be a read error. The chain couples TRBV11-2 to TRBJ1-1; D call uncertain. Per germline, CDR1 SGHAT and CDR2 FQNNGV. There are 14 residues in the CDR3. The CDR3 here is CASSLVDLNTEAFF. Written as DNA, the CDR3 is TGTGCCAGCAGCTTAGTTGACCTGAACACTGAAGCTTTCTTC.

There are a few counts of this clonotype. V and J are TRBV25-1 and TRBJ2-1; 13 positions agree with TRBD2. CDR1 is MGHDK and CDR2 is SYGVNS in the germline V gene. The CDR3 spans 17 residues. The ends lost 6 bases at V and 5 bases at J; junction bases unmatched: 10. Written as DNA, the CDR3 is TGTGCCAGCAGCCTCCCCGGGACTAGCGGGATCCACAATGAGCAGTTCTTC. Translated: CASSLPGTSGIHNEQFF.

The chain carries TRBV20-1 and TRBJ2-3, with no clear D. The V gene lost 4 bases and the J gene lost 5 bases, with 4 bases spanning the gap. Germline V gene lookup returns CDR1 DFQATT and CDR2 SNEGSKA (reference sequence). This CDR3 is 10 amino acids long. The CDR3 DNA sequence: TGCAGTGCTACGGTAGATACGCAGTATTTT. Amino acids: CSATVDTQYF.

This sequence joins TRBV28 and TRBJ2-5, with TRBD1 as a possible D gene (6 bases). The closer fit of TRBJ2-7 to the DNA end suggests the J call may be wrong. The germline V gene has CDR1 MDHEN and CDR2 SYDVKM. The CDR3 contains 15 residues. The CDR3 here is CASSYGQRARYEQYF. CDR3 DNA: TGTGCCAGCAGTTACGGACAGAGGGCCAGGTACGAGCAGTACTTC.

This clonotype has more than one count but fewer than ten. The chain has TRBV20-1 and TRBJ2-7; 7 positions match TRBD2. The CDR3 has 15 residues. Germline CDR1 reads DFQATT; CDR2 reads SNEGSKA (reference sequence). After removal of 3 bases from V and 4 bases from J, the junction contained 12 bases not matched to a gene. The CDR3 spells CSASISGGSWYEQYF. CDR3 DNA: TGCAGTGCTAGTATCTCGGGCGGGAGCTGGTACGAGCAGTACTTC.

This clonotype appeared a few times. This rearrangement joins TRBV20-1 to TRBJ2-7; 14 bases align to TRBD2. The length of the CDR3 is 13 residues. CDR1 is DFQATT and CDR2 is SNEGSKA in the germline V gene (reference sequence). V was pared by 6 bases and J by 6 bases, with 4 bases of the junction left unmatched. In nucleotides, the CDR3 is TGCAGTGCCCCAGGGACTAGCGGGAGCGAGCAGTACTTC. The encoded protein is CSAPGTSGSEQYF.

This clonotype has more than one count but fewer than ten. This rearrangement joins TRBV29-1 to TRBJ2-7; TRBD1 is a possible D gene (6 bases). The CDR3 spans 13 residues. The germline V gene encodes CDR1 SQVTM and CDR2 ANQGSEA. The V gene lost 5 bases and the J gene lost 0 bases, with 11 bases spanning the gap. In nucleotides, the CDR3 is TGCAGCGTTCGGACAGCCGCCTCCTACGAGCAGTACTTC. This codes for CSVRTAASYEQYF.

This clonotype was counted many times. The CDR3 DNA reads as TGTGCCAGCAGCCAAGGGCTAGCGGGTCGCAATGAGCAGTTCTTC. Protein sequence: CASSQGLAGRNEQFF. The genes are TRBV3-1 and TRBJ2-1, with TRBD2 matching over 8 bases. The CDR3 consists of 15 residues. The V and J ends lost 1 base and 6 bases, in that order; junction bases with no gene match: 5. The germline V gene encodes CDR1 LGHDT and CDR2 YNNKEL (reference sequence).

This clonotype has just one count. The rearrangement uses TRBV29-1 and TRBJ1-1, with unresolved D. V was shortened by 7 bases and J by 3 bases, with 9 bases between the two germline ends. This CDR3 has 11 amino acids. The V gene's germline CDR1 is SQVTM and CDR2 ANQGSEA. The CDR3, as DNA: TGCAGCGGTTTTGAGGACACTGAAGCTTTCTTT. It codes for CSGFEDTEAFF.

The J gene is TRBJ2-7, the V gene TRBV6-1; 11 positions match TRBD2. This CDR3 is built from 18 residues. Losses at the gene ends were 1 base for V and 4 bases for J; bases not matched to a gene: 12. The germline gives CDR1 MNHNS, CDR2 SASEGT. Written as DNA, the CDR3 is TGTGCCAGCAGTGAAGTCGGACTAGCGGGTCGCGTTGGGTACGAGCAGTACTTC. As protein: CASSEVGLAGRVGYEQYF.

The chain uses TRBV12-3 or TRBV12-4 and TRBJ1-1; maybe TRBD1 (5 bases). The CDR3 has 15 residues. V was pared by 3 bases and J by 4 bases, with 15 bases between. The CDR3 protein is CASSLGVGQGTEAFF. CDR3 nucleotides: TGTGCCAGCAGTTTGGGGGTGGGGCAGGGCACTGAAGCTTTCTTT.

This clonotype was seen a few times. V usage is TRBV25-1 and J usage is TRBJ2-4; TRBD2 aligns across 11 bases. Germline values: CDR1 MGHDK, CDR2 SYGVNS. The CDR3 is 16 residues long. Trimming removed 3 bases from V and 2 bases from J; junction bases left unmatched: 3. In DNA form, the CDR3 reads TGTGCCAGCAGTGAGGTAGCGGGGGGGCCCAAAAACATTCAGTACTTC. Protein sequence: CASSEVAGGPKNIQYF.

This clonotype was recorded a few times. The chain links TRBV20-1 to TRBJ1-5, with 8 bases matching TRBD1. CDR1 and CDR2 from the germline V gene are DFQATT and SNEGSKA (reference sequence). The CDR3 spans 13 residues. With 5 bases clipped from V and 7 bases from J, the junction kept 7 bases outside the gene matches. CDR3 region: CSAVGQGGQPQHF. DNA for the CDR3: TGCAGTGCTGTCGGACAGGGCGGGCAGCCCCAGCATTTT.

J is TRBJ2-5 and V is TRBV5-1; a possible D gene is TRBD2 (6 bases). The CDR3 covers 19 residues. V lost 3 bases and J lost 11, with 35 bases in between. The germline gives CDR1 SGHRS, CDR2 YFSETQ. The CDR3 is CASSSAPYSRGGQRSEQYF. CDR3 in DNA: TGCGCCAGCAGCTCGGCCCCATATTCTCGAGGAGGGCAAAGGTCGGAGCAGTACTTC.

The genes are TRBV28 and TRBJ2-1; 8 bases agree with TRBD2. The CDR3 runs 15 residues. V dropped 10 bases and J dropped 8; count of bases not matched to a gene: 16. Germline CDR1 reads MDHEN; CDR2 reads SYDVKM. The CDR3 bases are TGTGCCACCCCGATCCCCCCAGCGGGAGATCATGAGCAGTTCTTC. Its translation is CATPIPPAGDHEQFF.

The V call is TRBV24-1, the J call TRBJ2-5, with D perhaps matching TRBD1 (5 bases). The CDR3 spans 14 residues. V dropped 2 bases and J dropped 11 bases, with 17 bases sitting between them. Germline CDR1 is KGHDR and CDR2 is SFDVKD. Written as DNA, the CDR3 is TGTGCCACCAGTGATTGGTCAGGGTGGAATGAGCAGTACTTC. This gives the protein CATSDWSGWNEQYF.

This clonotype was detected only once. The V gene is TRBV5-1, the J gene TRBJ1-3, with unresolved D. The CDR3 is 16 residues long. Germline V gene lookup returns CDR1 SGHRS and CDR2 YFSETQ. The V end was cut by 0 bases, the J end by 8 bases, with 18 bases between. The CDR3 DNA reads as TGCGCCAGCAGCTTGGACGCGGCCGCTCGCCCGGACACCATATATTTT. Its translation: CASSLDAAARPDTIYF. The full variable domain, its missing parts supplied by reference TRBV5-1 and TRBJ1-3, is KAGVTQTPRYLIKTRGQQVTLSCSPISGHRSVSWYQQTPGQGLQFLFEYFSETQRNKGNFPGRFSGRQFSNSRSEMNVSTLELGDSALYLCASSLDAAARPDTIYFGEGSWLTVV.